The 30 T cell receptor beta chains given below trace back to one sample, sequenced in a study of cytomegalovirus exposure and HLA in healthy donors. PCR used 60 Vbeta primers and 13 Jbeta primers. TCRdb's table, derived via immunoSEQ multiplex PCR, lists solely in-frame clones and lacks some. The sample holds about 180,000 clones, roughly 80% seen once. The material sequenced was PBMCs. The receptors here all came from a middle-aged man in good health and CMV-seronegative.

This chain joins TRBV11-2 and TRBJ2-2; D is unresolved. With 6 bases removed from V and 6 bases from J, the gap between germline ends came to 5 bases. CDR1 is SGHAT, CDR2 FQNNGV, per germline. The CDR3 loop spans 11 amino acids. CDR3 sequence (DNA): TGTGCCAGCAGTTCTGCCGGGGAGCTGTTTTTT. Residues: CASSSAGELFF.

The CDR3 bases are TGCGCCAGCAGCCCGTCCGGGACTAGCGGGAGCGCGCTAGCCAAAAACATTCAGTACTTC. Its protein is CASSPSGTSGSALAKNIQYF. V usage is TRBV5-1 and J usage is TRBJ2-4; TRBD2 agrees at 14 bases. CDR3 length: 20 amino acids. V lost 4 bases to trimming and J lost 0 bases; unmatched junction nucleotides: 12. Germline CDR1 reads SGHRS; CDR2 reads YFSETQ.

This clone has a single count. This chain connects TRBV28 to TRBJ2-1; 8 bases align to TRBD2. V shed 2 bases and J 12 bases; nucleotides not matched to a gene: 15. CDR1 and CDR2 from the germline V gene are MDHEN and SYDVKM. The CDR3 loop spans 16 amino acids. The CDR3 DNA reads as TGTGCCAGCAGTTTAAACGGTGCGGGAGGCGCCCGGGGGCAGTTCTTC. Residues: CASSLNGAGGARGQFF.

This chain links TRBV7-3 with TRBJ2-1; 11 nucleotides match TRBD2. V was clipped by 2 bases and J by 5 bases; unmatched bases: 8. This CDR3 comprises 17 residues. Germline V gives CDR1 SGHTA, CDR2 FQGTGA. CDR3 DNA sequence: TGTGCCAGCAGCTTACCCGGAGGGACTAGCGGAAACAATGAGCAGTTCTTC. Translating gives CASSLPGGTSGNNEQFF.

The chain has TRBV2 and TRBJ2-7, with a tentative D call TRBD2 (7 bases). This CDR3 contains 14 residues. Trimming removed 6 bases from V and 4 bases from J, with 16 bases in between. The germline gives CDR1 SNHLY, CDR2 FYNNEI. The CDR3 spells CASSGRRGGYEQYF. The CDR3 region has the DNA TGTGCCAGCAGCGGCCGGAGGGGGGGGTACGAGCAGTACTTC.

The gene calls are TRBV25-1 and TRBJ2-4; 12 bases match TRBD2. The CDR3 sequence is 17 residues long. Germline V CDR1 and CDR2: MGHDK, SYGVNS. V was pared by 1 base and J by 4 bases, with 5 bases of the junction left unmatched. For the CDR3, the DNA is TGTGCCAGCAGTGAATTTGCTAGCGGGGGGGCTAAAAACATTCAGTACTTC. This encodes CASSEFASGGAKNIQYF.

The chain links TRBV30 to TRBJ1-4; tentative D call: TRBD1 (5 bases). The CDR3 runs 13 residues. The V and J ends lost 3 bases and 7 bases respectively, with 12 bases between them. Germline CDR1 is GTSNPN and CDR2 is SVGIG (reference sequence). The CDR3 nucleotides read TGTGCCTGGAGGTGGCAGGGAAGTGAAAAACTGTTTTTT. It yields the protein CAWRWQGSEKLFF.

This sequence joins TRBV4-2 and TRBJ2-7; the D gene is possibly TRBD2 (6 bases). Germline CDR1 is LGHNA and CDR2 is YNFKEQ. This CDR3 is 15 amino acids long. V lost 2 bases and J lost 0, with 11 bases in between. The CDR3 here is CASSQSTGVSYEQYF. Written as DNA, the CDR3 is TGTGCCAGCAGCCAATCCACGGGGGTCTCCTACGAGCAGTACTTC.

As regards this clone: Additional DNA sequences in this sample encode the identical CDR3. The chain is built from TRBV6-5 and TRBJ2-7; D is perhaps TRBD2 (6 bases). V lost 2 bases to trimming and J lost 7 bases, with 6 bases between them. Germline V gene lookup returns CDR1 MNHEY and CDR2 SVGAGI. The CDR3 sequence is 11 residues long. In DNA form, the CDR3 reads TGTGCCAGCAGTTACGGAGGGGAGCAGTACTTC. Its protein product is CASSYGGEQYF.

The rearrangement joins TRBV19 to TRBJ2-7, with 9 bases that match TRBD1. CDR1 is LNHDA, CDR2 SQIVND, per germline (reference sequence). This CDR3 spans 15 amino acids. V was pared by 5 bases and J by 3 bases, with 8 bases of the junction left unmatched. The CDR3 reads CASSPRTGVGYEQYF. The CDR3 DNA follows: TGTGCCAGTAGTCCTCGGACAGGGGTGGGCTACGAGCAGTACTTC.

J is TRBJ1-2 and V is TRBV4-3; D unclear. The germline gives CDR1 LGHNA, CDR2 YSLEER. This CDR3 has 15 residues. Trimming took 4 bases from V and 2 from J, leaving 14 bases between them. The CDR3 loop is CASSPRSLENYGYTF. The DNA of the CDR3 is TGCGCCAGCAGCCCCCGGTCCTTGGAGAACTATGGCTACACCTTC.

The V and J genes are TRBV7-2 and TRBJ1-6; TRBD1 is a possible D gene (6 bases). V was trimmed by 2 bases and J by 5 bases, leaving 16 bases between them. CDR1 SGHTA and CDR2 FQGNSA come from the germline V gene. The CDR3 sequence is 17 residues long. CDR3 loop: CASSLMGMGANNSPLHF. The CDR3 DNA sequence: TGTGCCAGCAGCTTAATGGGAATGGGGGCAAATAATTCACCCCTCCACTTT.

This chain connects TRBV11-2 to TRBJ1-1; 8 nucleotides agree with TRBD1. The CDR3 extends over 17 amino acids. Per the germline V gene, CDR1 is SGHAT and CDR2 is FQNNGV. The V gene end was trimmed by 1 base and the J gene end by 0 bases; junction bases not matched to a gene: 7. CDR3 coding DNA: TGTGCCAGCAGCTTAGTGGGCTTGGACAGGGTGAACACTGAAGCTTTCTTT. Translating it yields CASSLVGLDRVNTEAFF.

V and J are TRBV4-1 and TRBJ2-5; D is unclear. This CDR3 is built from 16 residues. The V end was cut by 2 bases, the J end by 5 bases, with 18 bases between. Germline CDR1 reads MGHRA; CDR2 reads YSYEKL. CDR3 DNA: TGCGCCAGCAGCCAATCCAACCTAGGTGGATTGGAGACCCAGTACTTC. Its protein product is CASSQSNLGGLETQYF.

The rearrangement joins TRBV30 to TRBJ1-2; 7 nucleotides line up with TRBD1. Germline V gene sequence: CDR1 GTSNPN, CDR2 SVGIG (reference sequence). This CDR3 has 13 amino acids. The ends lost 5 bases at V and 6 bases at J; junction bases unmatched: 9. This chain's CDR3 is CAWSGQPWDGYTF. CDR3 nucleotide sequence: TGTGCCTGGTCGGGACAGCCGTGGGATGGCTACACCTTC.

This chain uses TRBV28 with TRBJ2-7; possibly TRBD1 for D (5 bases). Trimming removed 6 bases from V and 7 bases from J, with 19 bases in between. From germline, CDR1 is MDHEN and CDR2 SYDVKM. The CDR3 covers 14 residues. The CDR3 reads CASSRHDRPQEQYF. As DNA, the CDR3 is TGTGCCAGCAGCCGCCACGACAGACCGCAGGAGCAGTACTTC.

This clone was seen a single time. The chain uses TRBV29-1 and TRBJ2-2; D is perhaps TRBD1 (6 bases). The CDR3 contains 13 residues. Germline V lookup: CDR1 SQVTM, CDR2 ANQGSEA. Deletions cut 4 bases from V and 6 bases from J, with 12 bases between. Here the CDR3 DNA reads TGCAGCGTTGTAGGGTCAGGGGCCGGGGAGCTGTTTTTT. Translation: CSVVGSGAGELFF.

This clone came up once. The V and J genes are TRBV7-2 and TRBJ2-5; TRBD1 aligns across 8 bases. Germline V CDR1 and CDR2: SGHTA, FQGNSA. This CDR3 region has 16 residues. V lost 6 bases and J lost 1; bases outside the gene matches: 10. CDR3 in DNA: TGTGCCAGCAGACTCGGACAGGGAAGGATCCAAGAGACCCAGTACTTC. This sequence encodes CASRLGQGRIQETQYF.

CDR3 coding DNA: TGTGCCAGCATCCTCGCGGAGGCTAGCGGGACATACGAGCAGTACTTC. Its translation is CASILAEASGTYEQYF. V gene TRBV6-6 combines with J gene TRBJ2-7; 9 bases map to TRBD2. This CDR3 has 16 residues. The V and J ends lost 7 bases and 4 bases, in that order; junction bases with no gene match: 14. The germline V gene encodes CDR1 MNHNY and CDR2 SVGAGI (reference sequence).

J is TRBJ1-2 and V is TRBV2, with 9 bases identical to TRBD1. Germline CDR1 reads SNHLY; CDR2 reads FYNNEI. Trimming removed 5 bases from V and 4 bases from J; junction bases left unmatched: 8. The CDR3 contains 15 residues. The CDR3 DNA reads as TGTGCCAGCAGTCCCGGGACAGGGCCCCTCTATGGCTACACCTTC. Translated, it gives CASSPGTGPLYGYTF.

This chain connects TRBV6-1 to TRBJ2-7, with D uncertain. The CDR3 consists of 12 residues. V lost 10 bases, J lost 4 bases, and 14 bases lay in between. Germline CDR1 and CDR2: MNHNS and SASEGT. CDR3 sequence: CAKQKAAYEQYF. The CDR3, as DNA: TGTGCCAAGCAGAAGGCGGCATACGAGCAGTACTTC.

The CDR3 loop reads CALSGRWKGAFF. The CDR3 DNA follows: TGTGCCTTGTCGGGGAGGTGGAAGGGAGCTTTCTTT. The chain joins TRBV30 to TRBJ1-1; D gene unclear. V was pared by 7 bases and J by 10 bases, with 19 bases between. CDR1 GTSNPN and CDR2 SVGIG come from the germline V gene (reference sequence). This CDR3 comprises 12 residues.

This clone was counted only a few times. V is TRBV18 and J is TRBJ2-7; the D gene is possibly TRBD1 (6 bases). V was trimmed by 3 bases and J by 1 base, leaving 13 bases between them. Germline-derived CDR1 and CDR2 are KGHSH and LQKENI. This CDR3 has 15 amino acids. Here the CDR3 reads CASSPSQGLSYEQYF. CDR3 in DNA: TGTGCCAGCTCACCCAGTCAGGGGCTTTCCTACGAGCAGTACTTC. Full variable domain (remainder filled in from reference TRBV18 and TRBJ2-7): NAGVMQNPRHLVRRRGQEARLRCSPMKGHSHVYWYRQLPEEGLKFMVYLQKENIIDESGMPKERFSAEFPKEGPSILRIQQVVRGDSAAYFCASSPSQGLSYEQYFGPGTRLTVT.

The chain uses TRBV28 and TRBJ2-5; 8 positions match TRBD1. This CDR3 has 14 amino acids. V gave up 6 bases and J gave up 4 bases; unmatched junction bases: 7. Germline values: CDR1 MDHEN, CDR2 SYDVKM. The CDR3 bases are TGTGCCAGCAGCTTGAGGACAGGGAGAGAGACCCAGTACTTC. Its translation is CASSLRTGRETQYF.

V is TRBV28 and J is TRBJ1-4; TRBD1 matches at 7 bases. The CDR3 totals 15 residues. Germline trimming cut 3 bases from V and 7 bases from J; bases unmatched to any gene: 8. Germline V gives CDR1 MDHEN, CDR2 SYDVKM. In DNA form, the CDR3 reads TGTGCCAGCAGTTTCACAGGGGAAGGCGGTGAAAAACTGTTTTTT. Protein sequence: CASSFTGEGGEKLFF.

This clone was observed a handful of times. The rearrangement links TRBV5-8 to TRBJ1-5; TRBD1 aligns across 8 bases. V was pared by 2 bases and J by 9 bases, with 13 bases of the junction left unmatched. This CDR3 region has 16 residues. Looked up from germline, CDR1 is SGHTS and CDR2 is YDEGEE. The CDR3 is CASSFDRGVGLGPQHF. The CDR3 DNA reads as TGTGCCAGCAGCTTCGACAGGGGAGTAGGGCTAGGGCCCCAGCATTTT.

The chain uses TRBV7-2 and TRBJ2-5, with TRBD1 identical over 7 bases. Germline-derived CDR1 and CDR2 are SGHTA and FQGNSA. The CDR3 is 16 amino acids. The ends lost 1 base at V and 0 bases at J; junction bases unmatched: 5. CDR3 amino acids: CASSLGGQMYQETQYF. CDR3 in DNA: TGTGCCAGCAGCTTAGGGGGACAGATGTACCAAGAGACCCAGTACTTC.

The genes are TRBV7-2 and TRBJ2-5; a weak D match, TRBD2 (5 bases). Trimming took 2 bases from V and 4 from J, leaving 8 bases between them. Germline CDR1 SGHTA, CDR2 FQGNSA. The CDR3 runs to 13 residues. DNA of the CDR3: TGTGCCAGCAGCTTAATGCGGGCAGAGACCCAGTACTTC. Translation: CASSLMRAETQYF.

With respect to this clone: The junction departs from germline at one end; a sequencing error may be responsible. The chain recombines TRBV11-3 with TRBJ1-1; D uncertain. From germline, CDR1 is SGHNT and CDR2 YENEEA. The CDR3 covers 8 residues. Here the CDR3 DNA reads TGTGCCAGCAGCTTAGGGCTTTTT. This gives the protein CASSLGLF.

The rearrangement joins TRBV19 to TRBJ2-3; 14 nucleotides align to TRBD2. V lost 0 bases and J lost 6; bases outside the gene matches: 8. The CDR3 runs to 18 residues. CDR1 is LNHDA, CDR2 SQIVND, per germline (reference sequence). The CDR3 is CASSIESRTSGRLDTQYF. Here the CDR3 DNA reads TGTGCCAGTAGTATAGAGTCTAGGACTAGCGGGAGGTTGGATACGCAGTATTTT.